This T cell receptor beta chain was documented in a study of shared clonotypes between healthy human individuals. As to this clone: Its antigen is unknown.

Measured with immunoSEQ multiplex PCR; TCRdb has only the in-frame clones, and not every one. The sample shows a few million clones, 95% of them seen only once. Among the donors, all were Caucasian adults who lived in Nashville, Tennessee. The study, taken as a whole, reports: Naive subsets generally had larger estimated richness than memory subsets. Tissue TCR repertoires likely differ from these blood-only repertoires. In contrast to clonotypes shared by all four donors, non-shared clonotypes had lower generation probabilities.

Sequenced: naive CD4+ T cells sorted from blood. The subset is: CD45RA+ positively selected. The origin of this receptor is a man aged 18 to 30 in good health.

CDR3 region: CATRATLVSGYGYTF. In nucleotides, the CDR3 is TGTGCCACCCGAGCTACCCTGGTGAGTGGCTATGGCTACACCTTC. The rearrangement links TRBV2 to TRBJ1-2; D unresolved. Trimming left V 10 bases short and J 4 bases short, with 22 bases between. Germline V gene data show CDR1 as SNHLY and CDR2 as FYNNEI. The CDR3 sequence is 15 residues long. The complete variable domain, with remaining parts taken from reference TRBV2 and TRBJ1-2, reads EPEVTQTPSHQVTQMGQEVILRCVPISNHLYFYWYRQILGQKVEFLVSFYNNEISEKSEIFDDQFSVERPDGSNFTLKIRSTKLEDSAMYFCATRATLVSGYGYTFGSGTRLTVV.